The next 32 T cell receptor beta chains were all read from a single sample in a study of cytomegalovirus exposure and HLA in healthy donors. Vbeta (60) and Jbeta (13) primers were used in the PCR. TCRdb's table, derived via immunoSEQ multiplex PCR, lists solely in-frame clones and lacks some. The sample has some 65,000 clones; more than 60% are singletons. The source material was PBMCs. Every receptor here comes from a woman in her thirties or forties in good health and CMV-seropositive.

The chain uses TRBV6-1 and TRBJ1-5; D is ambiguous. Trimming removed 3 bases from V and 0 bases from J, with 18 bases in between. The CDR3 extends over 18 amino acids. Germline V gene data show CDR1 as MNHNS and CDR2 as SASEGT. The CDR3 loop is CASSDRYSEAYSNQPQHF. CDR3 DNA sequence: TGTGCCAGCAGTGATAGGTATTCAGAGGCTTATAGCAATCAGCCCCAGCATTTT.

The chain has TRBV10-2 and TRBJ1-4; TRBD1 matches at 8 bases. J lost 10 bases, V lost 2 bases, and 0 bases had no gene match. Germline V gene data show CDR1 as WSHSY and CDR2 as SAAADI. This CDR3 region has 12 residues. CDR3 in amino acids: CASSEGQGKLFF. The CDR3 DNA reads TGCGCCAGCAGTGAGGGACAGGGAAAACTGTTTTTT.

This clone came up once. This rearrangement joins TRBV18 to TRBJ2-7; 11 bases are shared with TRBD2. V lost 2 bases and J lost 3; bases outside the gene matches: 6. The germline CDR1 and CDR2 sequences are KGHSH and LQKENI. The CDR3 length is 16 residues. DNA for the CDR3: TGTGCCAGCTCACCATTTACTAGCGGGGGTAACTACGAGCAGTACTTC. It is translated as CASSPFTSGGNYEQYF.

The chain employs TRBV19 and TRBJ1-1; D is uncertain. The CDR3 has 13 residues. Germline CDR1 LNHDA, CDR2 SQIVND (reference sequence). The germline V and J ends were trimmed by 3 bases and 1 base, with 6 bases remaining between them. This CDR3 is CASSMGRNTEAFF. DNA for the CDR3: TGTGCCAGTAGTATGGGCAGGAACACTGAAGCTTTCTTT.

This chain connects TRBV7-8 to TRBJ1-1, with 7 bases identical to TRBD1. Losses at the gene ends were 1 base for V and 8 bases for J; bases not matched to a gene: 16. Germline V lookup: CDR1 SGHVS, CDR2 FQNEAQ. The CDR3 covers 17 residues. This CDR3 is CASSLVGQGGRGSEAFF. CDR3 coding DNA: TGTGCCAGCAGCTTAGTAGGGCAGGGGGGACGGGGTTCCGAAGCTTTCTTT.

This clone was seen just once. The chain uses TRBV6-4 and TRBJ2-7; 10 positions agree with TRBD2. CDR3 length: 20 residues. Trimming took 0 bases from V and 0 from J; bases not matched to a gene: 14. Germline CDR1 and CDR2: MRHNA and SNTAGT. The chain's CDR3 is CASSDSTASGGPRTSYEQYF. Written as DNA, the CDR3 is TGTGCCAGCAGTGACTCGACGGCTAGCGGGGGCCCTCGCACCTCCTACGAGCAGTACTTC.

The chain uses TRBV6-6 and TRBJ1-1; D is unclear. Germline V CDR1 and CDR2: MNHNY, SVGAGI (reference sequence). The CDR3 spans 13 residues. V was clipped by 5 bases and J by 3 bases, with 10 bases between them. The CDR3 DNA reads TGTGCCAGCAGTCCCCCCGCAGACACTGAAGCTTTCTTT. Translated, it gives CASSPPADTEAFF.

Written as DNA, the CDR3 is TGTGCCAGCAGCCCCGGGGGCAATCAGCCCCAGCATTTT. Translating it yields CASSPGGNQPQHF. The chain has TRBV27 and TRBJ1-5; D gene uncertain. The CDR3 has 13 residues. V lost 6 bases to trimming and J lost 2 bases, with 8 bases between them. CDR1 and CDR2 (germline): MNHEY, SMNVEV (reference sequence).

CDR3 protein: CATRPLTGYYGYTF. The CDR3 coding sequence is TGTGCCACCCGCCCTCTGACAGGCTACTATGGCTACACCTTC. The chain is built from TRBV6-5 and TRBJ1-2; D might be TRBD1 (6 bases). In germline, CDR1 is MNHEY, CDR2 SVGAGI. The CDR3 is 14 residues long. V lost 10 bases, J lost 3 bases, and 18 bases lay in between.

CDR3 residues: CASSQTLAGAHANTGELFF. CDR3 nucleotide sequence: TGTGCCAGCAGCCAAACACTAGCGGGGGCCCACGCGAACACCGGGGAGCTGTTTTTT. The genes are TRBV7-8 and TRBJ2-2, with 11 bases fitting TRBD2. Germline CDR1 SGHVS, CDR2 FQNEAQ. Trimming cost V 5 bases and J 0 bases; bases outside gene matches: 11. The CDR3 contains 19 residues.

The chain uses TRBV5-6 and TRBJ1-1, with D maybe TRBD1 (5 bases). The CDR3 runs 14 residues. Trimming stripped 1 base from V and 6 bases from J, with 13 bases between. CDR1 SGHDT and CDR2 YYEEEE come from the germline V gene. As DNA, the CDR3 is TGTGCCAGCAGCTTGAACGGGGGGATTGCTGAAGCTTTCTTT. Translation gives CASSLNGGIAEAFF.

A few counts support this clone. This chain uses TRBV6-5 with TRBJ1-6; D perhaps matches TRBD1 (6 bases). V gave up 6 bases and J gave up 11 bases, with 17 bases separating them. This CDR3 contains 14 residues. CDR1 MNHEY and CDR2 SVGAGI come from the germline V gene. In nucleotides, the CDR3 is TGTGCCAGCAGAACAACAGGGTCTACGGCACCCCTCCACTTT. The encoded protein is CASRTTGSTAPLHF.

This CDR3 is CATSTTGDGGYGYTF. CDR3 DNA: TGTGCCACCAGCACCACAGGGGATGGTGGCTATGGCTACACCTTC. The gene calls are TRBV15 and TRBJ1-2, with 7 nucleotides matching TRBD1. CDR1 is LNHNV and CDR2 is YYDKDF in the germline V gene (reference sequence). V lost 4 bases, J lost 4 bases, and 9 bases stayed unmatched. This CDR3 is built from 15 residues.

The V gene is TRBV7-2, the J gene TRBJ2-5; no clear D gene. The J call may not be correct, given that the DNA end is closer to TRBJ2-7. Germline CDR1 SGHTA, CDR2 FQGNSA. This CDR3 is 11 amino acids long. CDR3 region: CASSPSYEQYF. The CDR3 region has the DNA TGTGCCAGCAGCCCTTCCTACGAGCAGTACTTC.

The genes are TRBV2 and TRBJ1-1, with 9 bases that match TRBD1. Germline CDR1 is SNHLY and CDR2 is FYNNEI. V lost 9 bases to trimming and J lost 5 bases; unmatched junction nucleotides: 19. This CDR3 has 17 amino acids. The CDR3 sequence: CARRLVRNRGLGTEAFF. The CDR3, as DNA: TGTGCCAGACGCTTGGTCCGGAACAGGGGGCTAGGGACTGAAGCTTTCTTT.

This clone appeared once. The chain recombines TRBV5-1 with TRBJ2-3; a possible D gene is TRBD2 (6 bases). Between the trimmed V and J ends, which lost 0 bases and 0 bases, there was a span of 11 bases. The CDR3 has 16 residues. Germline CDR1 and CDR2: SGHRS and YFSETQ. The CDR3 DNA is TGCGCCAGCAGCTTGGTACTAGCAGCTAGCACAGATACGCAGTATTTT. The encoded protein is CASSLVLAASTDTQYF.

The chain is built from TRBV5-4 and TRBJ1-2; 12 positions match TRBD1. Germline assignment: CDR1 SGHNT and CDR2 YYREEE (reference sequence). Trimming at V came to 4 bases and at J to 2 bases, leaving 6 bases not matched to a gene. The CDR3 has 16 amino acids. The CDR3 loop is CASSPPGTGGNYGYTF. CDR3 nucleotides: TGTGCCAGCAGCCCCCCCGGGACAGGGGGCAACTATGGCTACACCTTC.

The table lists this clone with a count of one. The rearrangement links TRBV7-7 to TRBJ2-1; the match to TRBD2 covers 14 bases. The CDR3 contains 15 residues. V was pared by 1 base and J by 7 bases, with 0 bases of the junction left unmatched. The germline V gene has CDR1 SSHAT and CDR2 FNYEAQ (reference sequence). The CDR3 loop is CASSLGLAGGNEQFF. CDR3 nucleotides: TGTGCCAGCAGCTTAGGACTAGCGGGGGGGAATGAGCAGTTCTTC.

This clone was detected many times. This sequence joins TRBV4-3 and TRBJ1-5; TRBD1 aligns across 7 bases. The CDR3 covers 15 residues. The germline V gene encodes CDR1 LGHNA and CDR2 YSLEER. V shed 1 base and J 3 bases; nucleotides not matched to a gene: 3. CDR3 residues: CASSQGTGYNQPQHF. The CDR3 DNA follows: TGCGCCAGCAGCCAAGGGACAGGTTACAATCAGCCCCAGCATTTT.

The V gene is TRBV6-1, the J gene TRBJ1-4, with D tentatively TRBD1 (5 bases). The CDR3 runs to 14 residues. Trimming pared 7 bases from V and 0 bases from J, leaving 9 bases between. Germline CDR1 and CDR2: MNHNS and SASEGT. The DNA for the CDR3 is TGTGCCAGCAACCAGGGATCAACTAATGAAAAACTGTTTTTT. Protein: CASNQGSTNEKLFF.

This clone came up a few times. CDR3 in DNA: TGTGCCATCAGTGATTTTAGGAGGAGCTCTGGAAACACCATATATTTT. It is translated as CAISDFRRSSGNTIYF. V is TRBV10-3 and J is TRBJ1-3; D not resolved. Germline-derived CDR1 and CDR2 are ENHRY and SYGVKD. V gave up 3 bases and J gave up 0 bases, with 12 bases separating them. CDR3 length equals 16 residues.

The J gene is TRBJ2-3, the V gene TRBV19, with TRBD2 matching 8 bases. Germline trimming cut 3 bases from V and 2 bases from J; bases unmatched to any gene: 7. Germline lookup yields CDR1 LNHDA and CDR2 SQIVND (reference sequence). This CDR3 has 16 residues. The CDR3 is CASSIPAGATTDTQYF. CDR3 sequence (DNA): TGTGCCAGTAGTATTCCAGCGGGGGCGACCACAGATACGCAGTATTTT.

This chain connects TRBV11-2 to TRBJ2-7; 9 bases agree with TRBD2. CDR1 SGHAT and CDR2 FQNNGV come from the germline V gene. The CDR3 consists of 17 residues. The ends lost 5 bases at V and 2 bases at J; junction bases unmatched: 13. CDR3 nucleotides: TGTGCCAGCAGCCTGGTGTCAGGGCGGGGGGGCCCCTACGAGCAGTACTTC. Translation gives CASSLVSGRGGPYEQYF.

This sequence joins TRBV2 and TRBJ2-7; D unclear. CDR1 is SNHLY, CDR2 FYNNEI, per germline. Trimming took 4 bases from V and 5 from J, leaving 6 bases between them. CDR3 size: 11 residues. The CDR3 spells CASSGYNEQYF. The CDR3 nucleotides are TGTGCCAGCAGTGGGTACAACGAGCAGTACTTC.

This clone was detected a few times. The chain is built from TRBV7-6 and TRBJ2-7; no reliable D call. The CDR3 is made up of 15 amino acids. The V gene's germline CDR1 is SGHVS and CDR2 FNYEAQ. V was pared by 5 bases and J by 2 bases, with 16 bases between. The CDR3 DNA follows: TGTGCCAGCAGCGTAGAGGAGTGCGCTACCTACGAGCAGTACTTC. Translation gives CASSVEECATYEQYF.

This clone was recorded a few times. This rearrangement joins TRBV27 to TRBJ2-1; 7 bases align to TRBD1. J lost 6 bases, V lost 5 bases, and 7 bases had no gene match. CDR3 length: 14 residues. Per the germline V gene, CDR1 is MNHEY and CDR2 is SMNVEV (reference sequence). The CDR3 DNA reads TGTGCCAGCAGTATAAAGGGGGCCTCCAATGAGCAGTTCTTC. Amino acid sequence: CASSIKGASNEQFF.

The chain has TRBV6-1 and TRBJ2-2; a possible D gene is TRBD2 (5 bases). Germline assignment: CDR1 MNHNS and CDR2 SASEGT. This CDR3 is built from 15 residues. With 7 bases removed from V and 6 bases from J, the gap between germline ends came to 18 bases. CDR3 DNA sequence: TGTGCCAGCACCGAGGGTAGGCCCGAGCCCGGGGAGCTGTTTTTT. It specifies CASTEGRPEPGELFF.

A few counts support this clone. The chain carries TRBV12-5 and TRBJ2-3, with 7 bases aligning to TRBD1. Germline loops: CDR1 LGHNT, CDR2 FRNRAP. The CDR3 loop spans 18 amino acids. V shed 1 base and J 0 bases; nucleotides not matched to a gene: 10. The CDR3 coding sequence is TGTGCTAGTGGTTTGGGTGCGACAGGGCGAACTAGCACAGATACGCAGTATTTT. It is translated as CASGLGATGRTSTDTQYF.

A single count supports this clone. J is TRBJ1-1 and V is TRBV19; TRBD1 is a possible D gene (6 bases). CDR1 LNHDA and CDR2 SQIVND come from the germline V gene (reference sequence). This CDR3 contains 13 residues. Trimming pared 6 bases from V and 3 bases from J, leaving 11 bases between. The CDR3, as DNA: TGTGCCAGTAGGGTAAACAGGGACACTGAAGCTTTCTTT. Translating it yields CASRVNRDTEAFF. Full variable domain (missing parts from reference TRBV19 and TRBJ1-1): DGGITQSPKYLFRKEGQNVTLSCEQNLNHDAMYWYRQDPGQGLRLIYYSQIVNDFQKGDIAEGYSVSREKKESFPLTVTSAQKNPTAFYLCASRVNRDTEAFFGQGTRLTVV.

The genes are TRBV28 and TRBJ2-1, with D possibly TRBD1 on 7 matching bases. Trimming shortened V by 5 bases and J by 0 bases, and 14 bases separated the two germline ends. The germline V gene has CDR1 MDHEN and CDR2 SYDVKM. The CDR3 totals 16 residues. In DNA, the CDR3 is TGTGCCAGCAGTGGAGGGGGCCTCAGCTCCTACAATGAGCAGTTCTTC. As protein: CASSGGGLSSYNEQFF.

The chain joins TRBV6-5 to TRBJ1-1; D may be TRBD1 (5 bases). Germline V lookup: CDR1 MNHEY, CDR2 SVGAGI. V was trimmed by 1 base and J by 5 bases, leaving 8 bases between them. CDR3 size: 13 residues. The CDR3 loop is CASSYLGETEAFF. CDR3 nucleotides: TGTGCCAGCAGTTACTTAGGGGAAACTGAAGCTTTCTTT.

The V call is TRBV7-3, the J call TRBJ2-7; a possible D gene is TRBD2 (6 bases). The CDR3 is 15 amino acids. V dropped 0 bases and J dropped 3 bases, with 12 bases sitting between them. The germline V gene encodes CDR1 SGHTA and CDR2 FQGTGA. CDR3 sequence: CASSLTGGPFYEQYF. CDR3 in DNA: TGTGCCAGCAGCTTAACGGGGGGTCCCTTCTACGAGCAGTACTTC.